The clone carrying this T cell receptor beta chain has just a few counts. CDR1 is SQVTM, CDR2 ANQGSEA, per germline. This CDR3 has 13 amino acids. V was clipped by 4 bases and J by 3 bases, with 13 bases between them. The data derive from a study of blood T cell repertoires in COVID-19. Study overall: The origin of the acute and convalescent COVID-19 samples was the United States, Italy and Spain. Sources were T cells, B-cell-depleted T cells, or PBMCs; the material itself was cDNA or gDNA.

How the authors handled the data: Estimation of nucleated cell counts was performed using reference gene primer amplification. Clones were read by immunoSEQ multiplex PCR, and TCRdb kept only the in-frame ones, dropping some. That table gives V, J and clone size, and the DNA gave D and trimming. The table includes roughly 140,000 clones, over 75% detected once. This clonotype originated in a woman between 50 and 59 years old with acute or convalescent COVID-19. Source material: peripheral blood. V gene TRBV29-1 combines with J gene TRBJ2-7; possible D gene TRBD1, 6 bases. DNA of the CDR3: TGCAGCGTTGGGACAGACCCTTACTACGAGCAGTACTTC. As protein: CSVGTDPYYEQYF.